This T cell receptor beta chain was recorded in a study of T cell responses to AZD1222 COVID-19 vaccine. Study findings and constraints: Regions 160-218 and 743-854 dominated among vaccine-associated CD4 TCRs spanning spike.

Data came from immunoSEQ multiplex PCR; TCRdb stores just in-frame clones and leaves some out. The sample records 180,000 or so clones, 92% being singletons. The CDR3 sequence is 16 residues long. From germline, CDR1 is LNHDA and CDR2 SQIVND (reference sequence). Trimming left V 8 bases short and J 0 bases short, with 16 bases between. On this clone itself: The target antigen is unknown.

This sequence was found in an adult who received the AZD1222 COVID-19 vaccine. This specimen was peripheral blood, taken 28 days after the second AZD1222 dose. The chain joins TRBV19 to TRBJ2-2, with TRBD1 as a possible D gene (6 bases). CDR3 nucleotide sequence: TGTGCCAGTGCCTTCACGAGACAGGCGAACACCGGGGAGCTGTTTTTT. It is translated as CASAFTRQANTGELFF.